The present entry profiles one T cell receptor (beta chain) with its context. This sample was included in a study of shared clonotypes between healthy human individuals. The study ran the assay at deep level. The repertoire was sequenced with immunoSEQ multiplex PCR; TCRdb's copy has only in-frame clones and lacks some. Here the sample spans 2.3 million or so clones, about 92% being singletons. Sequenced: naive CD4+ T cells from PBMCs. Subset indicated: CD45RA+ positively selected. This clonotype originated in a man aged 18 to 35 in good health. Some clones in this sample may be carry-over from other donors' samples.

In DNA, the CDR3 is TGCGCCAGCAGCTTAGGGGACTCGTATACGGGCTACACCTTC. Residues: CASSLGDSYTGYTF. V usage is TRBV5-1 and J usage is TRBJ1-2; D is perhaps TRBD1 (5 bases). This CDR3 is 14 amino acids long. The germline V and J ends were trimmed by 2 bases and 8 bases, with 16 bases remaining between them. Germline assignment: CDR1 SGHRS and CDR2 YFSETQ.